This T cell receptor (beta chain) is drawn from a study of blood T cell repertoires in COVID-19 (dated by TCRdb to the early 2020s). For the study in its entirety: Samples from collaborators originated in the United States, Italy and Spain and spanned both the acute and convalescent phases of COVID-19. Nearly every sample came with metadata listing a de-identified subject ID, COVID-19 status, age in years and sex. The samples were drawn from the first 160 participants of the ongoing ImmuneRACE study and from over 950 subjects provided by 6 global collaborators. Deeply sampled blood TCRbeta repertoires from subjects exposed to, actively infected with, or recovered from COVID-19 were included in the dataset. The repertoires were released in a freely available public database intended as a resource for research on the immune response to SARS-CoV-2. The prospective study material was composed of cDNA or gDNA derived from T cells, B-cell-depleted T cells, or PBMCs. Where available, HLA class I and class II types were taken from metadata supplied by the sample provider and were not determined by assay-based typing.

TCRbeta CDR3 regions were amplified from genomic DNA using the immunoSEQ Assay, a bias-controlled multiplex PCR. Regarding the original processing steps: Nucleated cell counts per sample were estimated from amplification of reference gene primers within the assay. To quantify the absolute abundance of each unique TCRbeta CDR3 rearrangement, sequence reads were collapsed and filtered. For each sample, productive Simpson clonality was calculated as the square root of Simpson's diversity index over productive rearrangements. TCRdb re-hosts the immuneACCESS table, in-frame sequences only. Its copies lack some clones; in the studies checked, an unresolved V gene accounts for under half of them, and the cause for the rest is not known. Clone size and the V and J calls come from that table; the DNA yielded D and trimming. Present in this sample are just over 150,000 clones, 70% to 85% of which were seen just once. The leading ten clones occupy around 9.8% of the sample.

Whole blood was collected in K2EDTA tubes by collaborating institutions according to the institutions' own protocols. For TCRbeta analysis, collaborators shipped samples as frozen whole blood, isolated PBMCs, or DNA extracted from either of those sample types. The full study reports these points: How much clinical and demographic metadata was included differed by source and by participant, and the metadata was provided uncurated.

From a lookup of the germline V gene, CDR1 and CDR2 are MNHEY and SVGAGI. Clipping removes 7 bases from V and 5 bases from J, with 5 as the unmatched junction base count. Taken from cysteine to phenylalanine, the CDR3 has 14 residues. The only DNA kept is the CDR3, 42 bases in frame from the first base. Remarks on this clone: It lacks a known antigen. It has no much larger one-base neighbor in the sample; base qualities were not kept.

Input material: peripheral blood. The sequence is built from TRBV6-5 and TRBJ2-2, and TRBD2 matches 9 of the central bases. This clonotype originated in a woman aged 50 to 65 with acute or convalescent COVID-19. The nucleotides are TGTGCCAGCACAAAGCGGGGGGTGACCGGGGAGCTGTTTTTT. It translates to CASTKRGVTGELFF.